The subject of this entry is one T cell receptor (beta chain). Controls were age- and sex-matched healthy donors. This CDR3 is built from 15 residues. Germline V gene lookup returns CDR1 ENHRY and CDR2 SYGVKD. With 6 bases clipped from V and 2 bases from J, the junction kept 10 bases outside the gene matches. The data stem from a study of CD8 T cells in Susac syndrome. After extraction with the RNeasy kit, roughly 0.5 to 1 ug of the RNA was reverse transcribed using random hexamers. TCRdb recomputed calls from the immunoSEQ multiplex PCR reads with MiXCR, one row per CDR3 protein. The sample includes more than 100,000 distinct CDR3 sequences, roughly 96% of them seen just once.

The sample comprised CD4+ T cells from PBMCs. The genes are TRBV10-3 and TRBJ2-7; TRBD1 agrees at 7 bases. The receptor was isolated from a human donor in good health. The CDR3 region has the DNA TGTGCCATCAGGAGACGACAGGGAAATACCTACGAGCAGTACTTC. Its translation is CAIRRRQGNTYEQYF.